The 9 T cell receptor beta chains reported below all come from one sample, sequenced in a study of T-cell memory formation after mild COVID-19 (dated by TCRdb to the early 2020s). Libraries came from 5' RACE. This sample was sequenced with an Illumina NovaSeq 6000. The public reads were reanalyzed by TCRdb: fastp trimming at Q25, MiXCR alignment, in-frame beta chains only. CDR3 protein sequences are deduplicated, and each keeps its most common genes and DNA. This sample comprises fewer than 700,000 distinct CDR3 sequences, more than 15% of them detected only once. Jointly, the top ten make up approximately 12% of the sample. The specimen was PBMCs or a T cell subset sorted from them (not recorded which). All receptors come from an adult woman who had mild COVID-19 (a few samples of this study predate the infection). The sample titles of this study are shuffled in the database, so cell type and time point are left out; the donor was told from shared clones.

A few counts support this clonotype. This chain joins TRBV5-1 and TRBJ2-7; a possible D gene is TRBD1 (5 bases). Germline V gene data show CDR1 as SGHRS and CDR2 as YFSETQ. Trimming took 0 bases from V and 6 from J, leaving 7 bases between them. The CDR3 sequence is 12 residues long. The CDR3 here is CASSLVGPEQYF. The CDR3 DNA reads TGCGCCAGCAGCTTGGTGGGGCCCGAGCAGTACTTC.

CDR3 sequence: CASSQAEVSNTEAFF. The CDR3 DNA sequence: TGCGCCAGCAGCCAAGCGGAGGTTTCGAACACTGAAGCTTTCTTT. The J gene is TRBJ1-1, the V gene TRBV4-1; D is unresolved. The germline gives CDR1 MGHRA, CDR2 YSYEKL. The CDR3 covers 15 residues. The V and J ends lost 1 base and 1 base respectively, with 10 bases between them.

The genes are TRBV3-1 and TRBJ2-1; 9 nucleotides match TRBD1. Looked up from germline, CDR1 is LGHDT and CDR2 is YNNKEL (reference sequence). V shed 2 bases and J 7 bases; nucleotides not matched to a gene: 6. The CDR3 loop spans 15 amino acids. CDR3 bases: TGTGCCAGCAGCCAACCGGGACAGGGTTTAAATGAGCAGTTCTTC. Its translation: CASSQPGQGLNEQFF.

This clonotype was seen only a few times. The chain has TRBV7-2 and TRBJ2-1; 7 nucleotides line up with TRBD1. Trimming removed 5 bases from V and 6 bases from J; junction bases left unmatched: 10. The CDR3 is made up of 15 amino acids. The V gene's germline CDR1 is SGHTA and CDR2 FQGNSA. CDR3 sequence: CASSQEGGVINEQFF. As DNA, the CDR3 is TGTGCCAGCAGCCAGGAAGGGGGCGTTATCAATGAGCAGTTCTTC.

This clonotype was seen more than once but under ten times. V and J are TRBV6-1 and TRBJ1-2; tentative D call: TRBD1 (5 bases). CDR1 and CDR2 (germline): MNHNS, SASEGT. The CDR3 sequence is 13 residues long. Trimming took 4 bases from V and 4 from J, leaving 10 bases between them. CDR3 loop: CASSGDSIYGYTF. For the CDR3, the DNA is TGTGCCAGCAGTGGCGACAGCATCTATGGCTACACCTTC.

This clonotype has more than one count but fewer than ten. The CDR3 protein is CASSFRTSGGGNEQYF. CDR3 sequence (DNA): TGTGCCAGCAGCTTCCGGACTAGCGGGGGTGGCAACGAGCAGTACTTC. The gene calls are TRBV7-8 and TRBJ2-7; 13 bases agree with TRBD2. Trimming took 3 bases from V and 5 from J; bases not matched to a gene: 7. The V gene's germline CDR1 is SGHVS and CDR2 FQNEAQ. CDR3 size: 16 residues.

In its sample, this clonotype was seen a few times. The gene calls are TRBV20-1 and TRBJ2-6; TRBD1 might be the D (6 bases). The CDR3 spans 15 residues. CDR1 is DFQATT, CDR2 SNEGSKA, per germline (reference sequence). Trimming removed 6 bases from V and 0 bases from J, with 12 bases in between. In nucleotides, the CDR3 is TGCAGTGCCATAGGGGGTCGCTCTGGGGCCAACGTCCTGACTTTC. Its protein is CSAIGGRSGANVLTF.

This clonotype came up many times. The chain has TRBV6-1 and TRBJ2-5; D gene ambiguous. Trimming stripped 6 bases from V and 7 bases from J, with 18 bases between. The CDR3 extends over 14 amino acids. Germline CDR1 and CDR2: MNHNS and SASEGT. The DNA of the CDR3 is TGTGCCAGCAGGGCCGGGCCCTATTTCGCGACCCAGTACTTC. It codes for CASRAGPYFATQYF.

V and J are TRBV21-1 and TRBJ2-7; no DNA check was done on the table's D call, TRBD1. TRBV21-1 represents a pseudogene. The CDR3 runs 15 residues. DNA for the CDR3: TGTGCCAGCAGCACTAGGACAGGGGGCCTTTACGAGCAGTACTTC. Residues: CASSTRTGGLYEQYF.